The rows below give T cell receptor beta chains drawn from one sample of a study of cytomegalovirus exposure and HLA in healthy donors. Assay: immunoSEQ multiplex PCR; the TCRdb copy retains only in-frame clones and omits some. Here the sample spans approximately 150,000 clones, around 83% being singletons. The specimen was PBMCs. The receptors stem from a man aged 50-59 years in good health and CMV-seropositive. Each CDR3 is given with its conserved first and last residue. A D gene is named only where the DNA matches it firmly. Clone sizes are given selectively: once, few, many, or a class where the clone is expanded.

J: TRBJ2-7; V: TRBV6-5; size: -; D: TRBD1; CDR3: CASSRAGTGDYEQYF; DNA: TGTGCCAGCAGTAGAGCCGGGACAGGGGACTACGAGCAGTACTTC
J: TRBJ2-5; V: TRBV9; size: -; D: -; CDR3: CASSPPPTFGIQETQYF; DNA: TGTGCCAGCAGCCCACCTCCGACGTTCGGGATCCAAGAGACCCAGTACTTC
J: TRBJ1-1; V: TRBV4-1; size: -; D: -; CDR3: CASRPTGNTEAFF; DNA: TGCGCCAGCAGACCGACAGGGAACACTGAAGCTTTCTTT
J: TRBJ1-1; V: TRBV30; size: -; D: TRBD1; CDR3: CAWSDGTAVMNTEAFF; DNA: TGTGCCTGGAGTGACGGGACAGCAGTAATGAACACTGAAGCTTTCTTT
J: TRBJ2-7; V: TRBV4-1; size: -; D: -; CDR3: CASSPSASYEQYF; DNA: TGCGCCAGCAGTCCTAGTGCATCCTACGAGCAGTACTTC
J: TRBJ2-4; V: TRBV28; size: -; D: -; CDR3: CASRRGGKNIQYF; DNA: TGTGCCAGCAGAAGGGGGGGCAAAAACATTCAGTACTTC
J: TRBJ1-1; V: TRBV21-1; size: few; D: -; CDR3: CASSKDRGRMNTEAFF; DNA: TGTGCCAGCAGCAAAGACAGGGGGCGAATGAACACTGAAGCTTTCTTT
J: TRBJ2-5; V: TRBV6-1; size: -; D: -; CDR3: CASSEKRTTNQETQYF; DNA: TGTGCCAGCAGTGAAAAGAGGACTACGAACCAAGAGACCCAGTACTTC
J: TRBJ2-3; V: TRBV5-4; size: -; D: -; CDR3: CASSLAPGVPDTQYF; DNA: TGTGCCAGCAGCTTGGCTCCGGGAGTGCCAGATACGCAGTATTTT
J: TRBJ1-3; V: TRBV19; size: few; D: -; CDR3: CASSPQLSGNTIYF; DNA: TGTGCCAGTAGTCCACAGCTCTCTGGAAACACCATATATTTT
J: TRBJ2-2; V: TRBV7-2; size: -; D: -; CDR3: CASSPQQGGVPGELFF; DNA: TGTGCCAGCAGCCCACAACAGGGGGGGGTGCCCGGGGAGCTGTTTTTT
J: TRBJ2-6; V: TRBV7-9; size: -; D: -; CDR3: CASSWGGRDSASGANVLTF; DNA: TGTGCCAGCAGCTGGGGGGGGCGGGACTCCGCATCTGGGGCCAACGTCCTGACTTTC
J: TRBJ1-1; V: TRBV27; size: few; D: -; CDR3: CASRWGENTEAFF; DNA: TGTGCCAGCAGGTGGGGGGAAAACACTGAAGCTTTCTTT
J: TRBJ1-2; V: TRBV9; size: -; D: TRBD1; CDR3: CASSVASGGGYGYTF; DNA: TGTGCCAGCAGCGTAGCGTCAGGGGGCGGCTATGGCTACACCTTC
J: TRBJ1-3; V: TRBV28; size: -; D: -; CDR3: CASSSGSYNSGNTIYF; DNA: TGTGCCAGCAGTTCCGGGTCATACAACTCTGGAAACACCATATATTTT
J: TRBJ2-7; V: TRBV11-2; size: -; D: -; CDR3: CASSSGGSYEQYF; DNA: TGTGCCAGCAGCTCCGGAGGTTCCTACGAGCAGTACTTC
J: TRBJ2-1; V: TRBV5-1; size: -; D: TRBD1; CDR3: CASRSRQGADNEQFF; DNA: TGCGCCAGCAGGTCTAGACAGGGGGCTGACAATGAGCAGTTCTTC
J: TRBJ1-1; V: TRBV18; size: -; D: -; CDR3: CASSPGRENRGAFF; DNA: TGTGCCAGCTCACCAGGCCGGGAGAACAGAGGAGCTTTCTTT
J: TRBJ2-3; V: TRBV4-1; size: -; D: TRBD2; CDR3: CASSLKLLAGGTDTQYF; DNA: TGCGCCAGCAGCCTCAAATTACTAGCGGGAGGCACAGATACGCAGTATTTT
J: TRBJ1-1; V: TRBV30; size: few; D: -; CDR3: CAWSQGVNTEAFF; DNA: TGTGCCTGGAGTCAGGGCGTGAACACTGAAGCTTTCTTT
J: TRBJ1-5; V: TRBV11-3; size: -; D: TRBD1; CDR3: CASSLGVGGRRQDQHF; DNA: TGTGCCAGCAGCTTAGGGGTAGGGGGCCGCCGCCAGGACCAGCATTTT
J: TRBJ1-2; V: TRBV6-5; size: -; D: TRBD1; CDR3: CASSPGGTRGYTF; DNA: TGTGCCAGCAGCCCAGGGGGGACTCGTGGCTACACCTTC
J: TRBJ2-3; V: TRBV7-3; size: -; D: TRBD2; CDR3: CASSPTAGAYPTDTQYF; DNA: TGTGCCAGCAGCCCGACAGCGGGGGCCTACCCCACAGATACGCAGTATTTT
J: TRBJ2-3; V: TRBV5-8; size: -; D: TRBD1; CDR3: CASSTGQGADDTQYF; DNA: TGTGCCAGCAGCACTGGACAGGGGGCAGACGATACGCAGTATTTT
J: TRBJ2-2; V: TRBV28; size: once; D: TRBD1; CDR3: CASSPTGTGNTGELFF; DNA: TGTGCCAGCAGTCCTACCGGGACAGGGAACACCGGGGAGCTGTTTTTT
J: TRBJ2-2; V: TRBV7-3; size: -; D: -; CDR3: CASSLGPGQAAGELFF; DNA: TGTGCCAGCAGCTTAGGACCGGGACAAGCAGCCGGGGAGCTGTTTTTT
J: TRBJ2-3; V: TRBV6-5; size: -; D: TRBD1; CDR3: CASSLTGGSTDTQYF; DNA: TGTGCCAGCAGTTTGACAGGGGGGAGCACAGATACGCAGTATTTT
J: TRBJ1-3; V: TRBV29-1; size: -; D: TRBD1; CDR3: CSVDLDRAIYF; DNA: TGCAGCGTTGACTTGGACAGGGCCATATATTTT
J: TRBJ2-5; V: TRBV19; size: -; D: TRBD2; CDR3: CASSVLAGGRETQYF; DNA: TGTGCCAGTAGTGTTCTAGCGGGGGGTAGGGAGACCCAGTACTTC
J: TRBJ1-2; V: TRBV19; size: -; D: TRBD1; CDR3: CASSTTTGAQGYTF; DNA: TGTGCCAGTAGTACCACGACAGGGGCGCAAGGCTACACCTTC
J: TRBJ2-1; V: TRBV5-4; size: -; D: -; CDR3: CASSLSQQGNEQFF; DNA: TGTGCCAGCAGCTTAAGTCAACAGGGAAATGAGCAGTTCTTC
J: TRBJ2-5; V: TRBV5-1; size: -; D: -; CDR3: CASSLPGETQYF; DNA: TGCGCCAGCAGCTTGCCAGGGGAGACCCAGTACTTC
J: TRBJ2-3; V: TRBV5-5; size: -; D: TRBD2; CDR3: CASSRELAGGRDTQYF; DNA: TGTGCCAGCAGCCGGGAACTAGCGGGAGGTAGGGATACGCAGTATTTT
J: TRBJ1-1; V: TRBV5-1; size: once; D: -; CDR3: CASSPQKGRVGTEAFF; DNA: TGCGCCAGCAGCCCCCAAAAGGGGAGGGTCGGCACTGAAGCTTTCTTT
J: TRBJ2-5; V: TRBV21-1; size: -; D: -; CDR3: CASKPGQSQETQYF; DNA: TGTGCCAGCAAACCGGGACAAAGTCAAGAGACCCAGTACTTC
J: TRBJ2-7; V: TRBV2; size: -; D: -; CDR3: CATKVDLAGREQYF; DNA: TGTGCCACAAAAGTGGATCTGGCGGGTCGCGAGCAGTACTTC
J: TRBJ1-1; V: TRBV28; size: -; D: -; CDR3: CASSYSPTEAFF; DNA: TGTGCCAGCAGTTACAGCCCCACTGAAGCTTTCTTT